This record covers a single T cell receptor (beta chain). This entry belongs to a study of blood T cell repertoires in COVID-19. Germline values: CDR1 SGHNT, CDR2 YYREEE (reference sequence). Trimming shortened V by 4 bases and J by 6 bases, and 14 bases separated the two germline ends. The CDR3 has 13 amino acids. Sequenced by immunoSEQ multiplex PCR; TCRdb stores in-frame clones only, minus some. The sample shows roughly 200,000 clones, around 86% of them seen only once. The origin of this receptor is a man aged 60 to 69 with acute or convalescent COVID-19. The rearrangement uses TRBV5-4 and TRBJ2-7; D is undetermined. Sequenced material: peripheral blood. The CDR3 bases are TGTGCCAGCAGCCTAGTTGGTCGCCCCGAGCAGTACTTC. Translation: CASSLVGRPEQYF.